This T cell receptor (beta chain) was sequenced for a study of blood T cell repertoires in COVID-19. For the study at large: PBMCs, B-cell-depleted T cells, or T cells were the source of the cDNA or gDNA that made up the material.

Measured with immunoSEQ multiplex PCR; TCRdb has only the in-frame clones, and not every one. Here the sample spans 150,000 to 200,000 clones, approximately 86% being singletons. CDR3 size: 13 residues. V was clipped by 7 bases and J by 9 bases; unmatched bases: 11. Germline values: CDR1 SQVTM, CDR2 ANQGSEA. The genes are TRBV29-1 and TRBJ2-1; 8 nucleotides line up with TRBD1. Sequenced sample: peripheral blood. This TCR came from a man between 65 and 85 years old with acute or convalescent COVID-19. CDR3 DNA: TGCAGCGCCCTGGGGCAGGGGGCAGTTGAGCAGTTCTTC. As protein: CSALGQGAVEQFF.